This TCR beta chain was captured in a study of regulatory T cells in long-lasting Graves disease. According to the study, TCR beta libraries were built with iRepertoire HTBI primers and CDR3-region Arm-PCR. TCRdb reanalysed the multiplex PCR reads using MiXCR and keeps one entry per CDR3 protein. Altogether about 400,000 distinct CDR3 sequences are present, roughly 20% being singletons, with the ten largest covering under 25%. Study findings and constraints: Sample size was small, which may have lowered accuracy. Persistent cases of Graves' showed reduced TCR diversity relative to newly diagnosed patients. Whereas new patients shared 966 public clonotypes, persistent patients shared more, at 2,500 to 3,500.

Time point described: persistent/refractory GD, antithyroid drugs over 5 years with positive TRAb. The TCR library was made from RNA extracted from PBMCs. This clonotype was counted many times. Its specificity is not known. The sequence was collected from a female donor with Graves disease. Sequences were derived from peripheral blood mononuclear cells (PBMCs), sampled when the disease was refractory, from a patient treated with antithyroid drugs.

CDR3 nucleotide sequence: TGTGCCAGCAGCTTAGCGGACAGTCCTGGCTACGAGCAGTACTTC. Its protein is CASSLADSPGYEQYF. V and J are TRBV11-2 and TRBJ2-7, with a possible D match to TRBD1 (6 bases). The germline V gene encodes CDR1 SGHAT and CDR2 FQNNGV. V lost 1 base to trimming and J lost 3 bases, with 13 bases between them. The CDR3 totals 15 residues.